This T cell receptor (beta chain) originates from a study of T cell changes during pregnancy in multiple sclerosis. Method: immunoSEQ multiplex PCR; TCRdb's copy keeps in-frame clones and lacks some. The sample consists of 85,000 to 100,000 clones, 92% of them appearing once. CDR1 is SNHLY and CDR2 is FYNNEI in the germline V gene. This CDR3 contains 21 residues. V was trimmed by 6 bases and J by 0 bases, leaving 30 bases between them. The chain employs TRBV2 and TRBJ2-4; a weak D match, TRBD2 (8 bases). The sequence was collected from a female donor with multiple sclerosis, enrolled in a pregnancy study. Sequenced here: peripheral blood, sampled in the first trimester of pregnancy. CDR3 sequence: CASRAGQLGVTSGVAKNIQYF. The CDR3, as DNA: TGTGCCAGCAGGGCGGGACAGTTAGGGGTTACTAGCGGAGTAGCCAAAAACATTCAGTACTTC.